A selection of T cell receptor beta chains follows, all from one sample in a study of cytomegalovirus exposure and HLA in healthy donors. Sequenced by immunoSEQ multiplex PCR; TCRdb stores in-frame clones only, minus some. The sample records some 190,000 clones, around four fifths being singletons. The source material was PBMCs. The source of these receptors is a man aged 18 to 30 in good health and CMV-seronegative. Each CDR3 is given with its conserved first and last residue. A D gene is named only where the DNA matches it firmly. Not every row has a clone size; where given, it reads once, few, many or a size class.

clone_size | j_call | d_call | v_call | cdr3_length | cdr3_nt | cdr3_aa
once | TRBJ1-1 | TRBD1 | TRBV12-5 | 14 | TGTGCTAGTGGGTTAACAGGGGGCTTCACTGAAGCTTTCTTT | CASGLTGGFTEAFF
. | TRBJ1-1 | . | TRBV2 | 15 | TGTGCCAGCATCGCCTCCGGACAGAGAAACACTGAAGCTTTCTTT | CASIASGQRNTEAFF
. | TRBJ2-1 | . | TRBV7-6 | 11 | TGTGCCAGCAGCACTGGTTATGAGCAGTTCTTC | CASSTGYEQFF
. | TRBJ2-2 | TRBD1 | TRBV18 | 17 | TGTGCCAGCTCACCGGGCAGGGGGCCCGCGAACACCGGGGAGCTGTTTTTT | CASSPGRGPANTGELFF
once | TRBJ1-6 | TRBD1 | TRBV7-6 | 17 | TGTGCCAGCAGCTACACGACAGGGCTCTCCTATAATTCACCCCTCCACTTT | CASSYTTGLSYNSPLHF
. | TRBJ2-3 | TRBD2 | TRBV9 | 15 | TGTGCCAGCAGCCCATCGGCGGGGGGCACAGATACGCAGTATTTT | CASSPSAGGTDTQYF
. | TRBJ2-5 | TRBD2 | TRBV28 | 17 | TGTGCCAGCAGACCTAATCGACTAGCGGGAGGAGTAGAGACCCAGTACTTC | CASRPNRLAGGVETQYF
. | TRBJ2-1 | . | TRBV14 | 14 | TGTGCCAGCAGCCCCCGATGGGGGCGAAATGAGCAGTTCTTC | CASSPRWGRNEQFF
. | TRBJ1-2 | . | TRBV12-5 | 14 | TGTGCTAGTGGTTTGGAATCAAGGGGTACTGGCTACACCTTC | CASGLESRGTGYTF
. | TRBJ2-7 | . | TRBV7-9 | 13 | TGTGCCAGCAGCTTAGCACTAGACTACGAGCAGTACTTC | CASSLALDYEQYF
few | TRBJ2-1 | . | TRBV6-1 | 12 | TGTGCCAGCGGGCGGACAGTCCATGAGCAGTTCTTC | CASGRTVHEQFF
. | TRBJ2-5 | . | TRBV7-9 | 15 | TGTGCCAGCAGCACTTTACAGGGATCTCCTTCGACCCAGTACTTC | CASSTLQGSPSTQYF
few | TRBJ2-1 | TRBD2 | TRBV5-1 | 15 | TGCGCCAGCAGCTTGGGGAGCGGGAGAGGCAATGAGCAGTTCTTC | CASSLGSGRGNEQFF
. | TRBJ2-7 | . | TRBV13 | 11 | TGTGCCAGCAGCTTAGCTTACGAGCAGTACTTC | CASSLAYEQYF
. | TRBJ1-4 | TRBD1 | TRBV11-2 | 15 | TGTGCCAGCAGCAGAAACAGGGGACTTAATGAAAAACTGTTTTTT | CASSRNRGLNEKLFF
. | TRBJ1-6 | . | TRBV5-4 | 14 | TGTGCCAGCAGCCAAGGGACTGAGACTCGACCCCTCCACTTT | CASSQGTETRPLHF
. | TRBJ1-4 | . | TRBV30 | 13 | TGTGCCTGGAGACGGGGGGAGGTTGAAAAACTGTTTTTT | CAWRRGEVEKLFF
. | TRBJ2-5 | TRBD2 | TRBV6-5 | 16 | TGTGCCAGCAGTTACTATAGCGGGGGGTCACAAGAGACCCAGTACTTC | CASSYYSGGSQETQYF
. | TRBJ1-2 | . | TRBV10-2 | 13 | TGCGCCAGCACCCAAGGAGGGAGCGATGGCTACACCTTC | CASTQGGSDGYTF
. | TRBJ1-1 | . | TRBV5-1 | 13 | TGCGCCAGCAGCTTGGTTGAGGGTCCTGAAGCTTTCTTT | CASSLVEGPEAFF
. | TRBJ1-5 | TRBD1 | TRBV27 | 15 | TGTGCCAGCAGTCGTCGACAGGGAGGAGGCCAGCCCCAGCATTTT | CASSRRQGGGQPQHF
. | TRBJ1-1 | . | TRBV7-6 | 15 | TGTGCCAGCAGCTCATGGCAGGGTTGGAGCGCTGAAGCTTTCTTT | CASSSWQGWSAEAFF
. | TRBJ1-5 | . | TRBV19 | 15 | TGTGCCAGTAGTATAGATCGAGGTCGCAATCAGCCCCAGCATTTT | CASSIDRGRNQPQHF
. | TRBJ2-1 | . | TRBV25-1 | 17 | TGTGCCAGCAGTGAGGACACGTTTTCGGACCCCTACAATGAGCAGTTCTTC | CASSEDTFSDPYNEQFF
once | TRBJ1-1 | . | TRBV19 | 13 | TGTGCCAGTAGTATTACAGAGTACGCTGAAGCTTTCTTT | CASSITEYAEAFF
. | TRBJ2-7 | TRBD1 | TRBV18 | 15 | TGTGCCAGCTCGCCCGGGACAGGGGAGGTCTACGAGCAGTACTTC | CASSPGTGEVYEQYF
. | TRBJ2-7 | TRBD2 | TRBV5-4 | 14 | TGTGCCAGCAGCTCCGGACTAGCGGGAGCCGAGCAGTACTTC | CASSSGLAGAEQYF
. | TRBJ2-4 | TRBD1 | TRBV10-3 | 13 | TGTGCCATCAGTGGGACAGGGGGGAACATTCAGTACTTC | CAISGTGGNIQYF
. | TRBJ2-4 | TRBD2 | TRBV4-1 | 21 | TGCGCCAGCAGCCAACACAGTCTCGGCGGGGGGGCTTCGTTCGCCAAAAACATTCAGTACTTC | CASSQHSLGGGASFAKNIQYF
once | TRBJ2-7 | TRBD2 | TRBV2 | 15 | TGTGCCAGCAGTGAATCGCTCGCGGGAGTCCACGAGCAGTACTTC | CASSESLAGVHEQYF
few | TRBJ2-3 | TRBD2 | TRBV19 | 11 | TGTGCCGTATCTAGCGGGAGAACGCAGTATTTT | CAVSSGRTQYF
. | TRBJ2-2 | . | TRBV25-1 | 13 | TGTGCCAGCAGTGTCGGGAACACCGGGGAGCTGTTTTTT | CASSVGNTGELFF
few | TRBJ2-3 | . | TRBV7-6 | 11 | TGTGCCAGCAGCCTGACAGATACGCAGTATTTT | CASSLTDTQYF
. | TRBJ2-3 | . | TRBV4-3 | 14 | TGCGCCAGCAGCCAAGATACAGGGACAGATACGCAGTATTTT | CASSQDTGTDTQYF
few | TRBJ2-3 | TRBD2 | TRBV19 | 16 | TGTGCCAGTAGTATAGTGCCTAGCGGGAGTGCAGATACGCAGTATTTT | CASSIVPSGSADTQYF
. | TRBJ1-2 | TRBD1 | TRBV7-9 | 17 | TGTGCCAGCAGCTTAAGTGGGACAGGATTAGCCCACTATGGCTACACCTTC | CASSLSGTGLAHYGYTF
. | TRBJ2-5 | TRBD2 | TRBV10-3 | 11 | TGTGCCGCCGGACTAGCTGAGACCCAGTACTTC | CAAGLAETQYF
. | TRBJ2-5 | TRBD1 | TRBV29-1 | 13 | TGCAGCGCCAGGGGACAGGGGCGACAGACCCAGTACTTC | CSARGQGRQTQYF
. | TRBJ1-2 | . | TRBV4-2 | 15 | TGTGCCAGCAGCCAGGGCGACGGGGTTGGTTATGGCTACACCTTC | CASSQGDGVGYGYTF
. | TRBJ2-5 | TRBD2 | TRBV5-1 | 14 | TGCGCCAGCAGTAAAACTAGCGGGAAGGAGACCCAGTACTTC | CASSKTSGKETQYF
. | TRBJ1-1 | . | TRBV5-4 | 14 | TGTGCCAGCAGCGCTGGACAGAGGAACACTGAAGCTTTCTTT | CASSAGQRNTEAFF